This T cell receptor (beta chain) was profiled in a study of shared T cell receptors in the human thymus (dated by TCRdb to about 2021). Concerning the study at large: The study investigated the way shared, self-reactive T-cell receptor alpha chains are produced in the human thymus.

Turning to this clone: Its antigen is unknown. No quality values exist for individual bases; no much larger clone is one base distant.

Libraries were built with the immunoSEQ multiplex PCR assay. What TCRdb holds here is the immuneACCESS table cut down to in-frame rearrangements. Part of the clones is not present; checked against another copy, under half of the missing clones reflect an unresolved V gene, and the others are unexplained. The sample table holds approximately 400,000 clones, of which about 95% were seen once. The top ten hold roughly 0.021% of the sample. The V end loses 6 bases and the J end loses 1 base, and a stretch of 13 bases separates them. Reading from cysteine to phenylalanine, the CDR3 counts 15 amino acids. Only CDR3 DNA is held: 45 bases, read in frame from base 1. CDR1 and CDR2, per the germline V gene, are SNHLY and FYNNEI.

This chain joins TRBV2 to TRBJ1-5; no D gene can be assigned with confidence. Material: thymocytes. The origin of this receptor is a human donor. The CDR3 here reads CASREGYGSNQPQHF. The bases read TGTGCCAGCAGGGAGGGATATGGAAGCAATCAGCCCCAGCATTTT.